This TCR beta chain appears in the sequencing data of a study of a mutant IDH1 vaccine in newly diagnosed glioma. Study background: Treated patients, about 60% male and roughly 40% female, averaged approximately 40 years of age. Standard pretreatment was either radiotherapy, temozolomide, or, for most, radiochemotherapy with temozolomide. Study-level results: Altogether, around 93% of patients exhibited vaccine-induced immune responses.

With regard to this clone: Its specificity is not known.

Germline assignment: CDR1 MNHEY and CDR2 SMNVEV (reference sequence). Trimming removed 3 bases at V and 0 bases at J, with 11 bases between. This CDR3 spans 15 amino acids. Noted time point: week 35, safety follow-up. A single vaccine dose contained 300 ug of mutant IDH1 20-mer peptide, and topical imiquimod was used with it. There were new WHO grade 3 or 4 astrocytomas in the donors, and these were IDH1-mutant and ATRX-lost. The method was immunoSEQ multiplex PCR; TCRdb's version includes in-frame clones alone and lacks a portion of them. The sample gives about 50,000 clones, under 90% of which show up once; around 4.1% is in the top ten.

This sequence was found in a woman under 30 with glioma. This material consisted of PBMCs, taken from a glioma patient whose treatment included an IDH1 peptide vaccine. The V gene is TRBV27, the J gene TRBJ1-1, with D possibly being TRBD1 (6 bases). The CDR3 nucleotides read TGTGCCAGCAGTTTGTTGGGGGGCATGAACACTGAAGCTTTCTTT. It is translated as CASSLLGGMNTEAFF.